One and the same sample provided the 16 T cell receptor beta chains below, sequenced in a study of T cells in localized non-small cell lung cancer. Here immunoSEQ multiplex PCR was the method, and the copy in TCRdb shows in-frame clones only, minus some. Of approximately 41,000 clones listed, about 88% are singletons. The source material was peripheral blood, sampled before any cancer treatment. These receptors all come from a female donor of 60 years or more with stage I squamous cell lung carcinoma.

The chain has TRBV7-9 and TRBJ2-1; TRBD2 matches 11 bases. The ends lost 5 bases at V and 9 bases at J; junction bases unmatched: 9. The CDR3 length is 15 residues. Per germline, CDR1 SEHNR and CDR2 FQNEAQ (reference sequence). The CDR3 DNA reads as TGTGCCAGCAGCCTACTAGCGGGAGTAAGGGGTGAGCAGTTCTTC. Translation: CASSLLAGVRGEQFF.

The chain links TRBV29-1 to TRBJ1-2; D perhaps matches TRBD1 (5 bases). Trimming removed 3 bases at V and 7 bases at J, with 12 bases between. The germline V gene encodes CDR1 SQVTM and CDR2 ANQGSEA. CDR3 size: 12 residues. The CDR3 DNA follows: TGCAGCGTTGAGGACCCAGGGTCTGGCTACACCTTC. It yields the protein CSVEDPGSGYTF.

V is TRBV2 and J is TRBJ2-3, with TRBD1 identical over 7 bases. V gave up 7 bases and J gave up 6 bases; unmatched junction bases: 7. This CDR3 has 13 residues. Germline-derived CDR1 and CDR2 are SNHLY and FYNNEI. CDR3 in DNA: TGTGCCAGCAAGGGGGCTAGCAAGGATACGCAGTATTTT. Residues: CASKGASKDTQYF.

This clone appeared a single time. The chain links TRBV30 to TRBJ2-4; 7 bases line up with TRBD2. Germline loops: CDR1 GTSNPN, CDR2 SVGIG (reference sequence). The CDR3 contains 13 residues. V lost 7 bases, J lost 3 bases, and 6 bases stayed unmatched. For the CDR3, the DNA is TGTGCCTCTGAGCGGGAAGGCAAAAACATTCAGTACTTC. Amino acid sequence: CASEREGKNIQYF.

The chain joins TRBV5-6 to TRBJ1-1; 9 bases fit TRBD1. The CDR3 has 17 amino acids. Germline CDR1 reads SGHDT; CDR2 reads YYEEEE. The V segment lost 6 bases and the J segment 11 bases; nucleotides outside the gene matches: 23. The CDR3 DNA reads TGTGCCAGCACCCAACAGCGGGGGGGGTGGACAGGGGCCTCGGCTTTCTTT. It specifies CASTQQRGGWTGASAFF.

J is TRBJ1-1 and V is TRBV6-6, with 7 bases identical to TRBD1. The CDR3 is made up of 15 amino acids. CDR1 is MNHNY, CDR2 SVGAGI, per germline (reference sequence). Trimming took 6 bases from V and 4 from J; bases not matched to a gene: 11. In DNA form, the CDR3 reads TGTGCCAGCAGACCTGACAGGGAGGGGAGCACTGAAGCTTTCTTT. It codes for CASRPDREGSTEAFF.

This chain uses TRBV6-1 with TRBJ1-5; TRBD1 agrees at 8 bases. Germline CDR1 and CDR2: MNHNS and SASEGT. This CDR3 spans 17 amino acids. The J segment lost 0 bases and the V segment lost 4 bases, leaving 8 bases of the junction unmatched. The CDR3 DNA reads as TGTGCCAGCAGTGCACTACAGGGGGGGACTAGCAATCAGCCCCAGCATTTT. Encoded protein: CASSALQGGTSNQPQHF.

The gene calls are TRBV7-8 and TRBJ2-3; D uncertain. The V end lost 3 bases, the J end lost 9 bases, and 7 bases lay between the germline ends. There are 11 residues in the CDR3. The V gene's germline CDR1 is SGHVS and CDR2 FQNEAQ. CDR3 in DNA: TGTGCCAGCAGCTTCGAGACGACGCAGTATTTT. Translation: CASSFETTQYF.

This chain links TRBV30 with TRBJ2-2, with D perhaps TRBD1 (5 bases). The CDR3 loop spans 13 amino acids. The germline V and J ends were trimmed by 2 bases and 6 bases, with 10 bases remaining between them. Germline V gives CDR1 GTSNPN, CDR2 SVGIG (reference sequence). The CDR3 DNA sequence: TGTGCCTGGAGTCGACAGTTGGCCGGGGAGCTGTTTTTT. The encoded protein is CAWSRQLAGELFF. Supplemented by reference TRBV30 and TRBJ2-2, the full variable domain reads SQTIHQWPATLVQPVGSPLSLECTVEGTSNPNLYWYRQAAGRGLQLLFYSVGIGQISSEVPQNLSASRPQDRQFILSSKKLLLSDSGFYLCAWSRQLAGELFFGEGSRLTVL.

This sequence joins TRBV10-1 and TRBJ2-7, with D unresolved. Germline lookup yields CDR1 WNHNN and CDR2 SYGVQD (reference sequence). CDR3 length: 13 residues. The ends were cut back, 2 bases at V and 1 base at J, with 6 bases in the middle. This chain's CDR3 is CASSEGSSYEQYF. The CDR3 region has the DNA TGCGCCAGCAGTGAGGGGTCTTCCTACGAGCAGTACTTC.

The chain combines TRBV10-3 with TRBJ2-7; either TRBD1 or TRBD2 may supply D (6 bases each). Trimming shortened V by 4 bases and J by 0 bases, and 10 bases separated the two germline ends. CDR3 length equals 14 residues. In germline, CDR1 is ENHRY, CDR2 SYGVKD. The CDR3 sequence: CAISGGASSYEQYF. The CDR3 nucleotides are TGTGCCATCAGTGGGGGGGCGAGCTCCTACGAGCAGTACTTC.

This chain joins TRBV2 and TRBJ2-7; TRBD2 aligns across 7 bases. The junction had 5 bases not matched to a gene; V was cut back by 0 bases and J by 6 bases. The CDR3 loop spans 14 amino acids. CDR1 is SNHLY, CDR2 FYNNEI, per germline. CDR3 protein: CASSEALRGVEQYF. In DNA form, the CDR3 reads TGTGCCAGCAGTGAAGCGCTTCGGGGGGTCGAGCAGTACTTC. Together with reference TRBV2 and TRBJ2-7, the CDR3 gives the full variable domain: EPEVTQTPSHQVTQMGQEVILRCVPISNHLYFYWYRQILGQKVEFLVSFYNNEISEKSEIFDDQFSVERPDGSNFTLKIRSTKLEDSAMYFCASSEALRGVEQYFGPGTRLTVT.

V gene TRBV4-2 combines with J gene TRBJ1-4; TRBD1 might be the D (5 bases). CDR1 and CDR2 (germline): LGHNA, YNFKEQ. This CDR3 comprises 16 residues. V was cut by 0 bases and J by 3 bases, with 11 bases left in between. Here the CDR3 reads CASSQDRTGPNEKLFF. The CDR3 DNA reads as TGTGCCAGCAGCCAAGATCGAACAGGACCTAATGAAAAACTGTTTTTT.

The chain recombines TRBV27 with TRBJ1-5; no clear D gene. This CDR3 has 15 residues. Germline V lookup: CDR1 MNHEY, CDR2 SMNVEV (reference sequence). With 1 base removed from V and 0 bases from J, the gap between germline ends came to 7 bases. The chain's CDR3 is CASSLWGASNQPQHF. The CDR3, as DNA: TGTGCCAGCAGTTTATGGGGAGCTAGCAATCAGCCCCAGCATTTT.

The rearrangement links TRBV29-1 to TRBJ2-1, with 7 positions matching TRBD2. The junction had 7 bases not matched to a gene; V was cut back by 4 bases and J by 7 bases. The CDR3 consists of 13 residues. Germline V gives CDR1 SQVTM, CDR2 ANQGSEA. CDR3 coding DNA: TGCAGCGTTGTTTTAGCGGGCGGGAATGAGCAGTTCTTC. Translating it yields CSVVLAGGNEQFF.

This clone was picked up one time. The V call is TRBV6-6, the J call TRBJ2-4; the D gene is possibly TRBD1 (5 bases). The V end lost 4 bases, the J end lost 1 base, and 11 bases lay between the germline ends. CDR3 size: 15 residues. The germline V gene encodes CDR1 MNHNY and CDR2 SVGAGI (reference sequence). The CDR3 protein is CASSSQQAAKNIQYF. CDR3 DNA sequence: TGTGCCAGCAGTTCCCAACAGGCCGCCAAAAACATTCAGTACTTC.